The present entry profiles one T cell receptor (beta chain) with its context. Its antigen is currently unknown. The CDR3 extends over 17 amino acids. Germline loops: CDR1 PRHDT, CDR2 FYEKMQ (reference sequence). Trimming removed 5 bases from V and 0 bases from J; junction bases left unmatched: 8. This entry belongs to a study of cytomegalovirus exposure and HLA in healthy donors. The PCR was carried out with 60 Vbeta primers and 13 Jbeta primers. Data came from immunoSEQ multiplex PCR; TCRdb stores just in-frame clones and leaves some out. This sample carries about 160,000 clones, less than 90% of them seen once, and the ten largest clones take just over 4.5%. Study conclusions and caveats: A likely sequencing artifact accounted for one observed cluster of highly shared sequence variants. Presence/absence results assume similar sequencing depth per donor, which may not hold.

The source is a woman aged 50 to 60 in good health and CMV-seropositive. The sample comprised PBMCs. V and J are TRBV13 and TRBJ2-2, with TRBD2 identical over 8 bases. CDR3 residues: CASSPPRLAPNTGELFF. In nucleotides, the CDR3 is TGTGCCAGCAGCCCCCCAAGACTAGCGCCGAACACCGGGGAGCTGTTTTTT.